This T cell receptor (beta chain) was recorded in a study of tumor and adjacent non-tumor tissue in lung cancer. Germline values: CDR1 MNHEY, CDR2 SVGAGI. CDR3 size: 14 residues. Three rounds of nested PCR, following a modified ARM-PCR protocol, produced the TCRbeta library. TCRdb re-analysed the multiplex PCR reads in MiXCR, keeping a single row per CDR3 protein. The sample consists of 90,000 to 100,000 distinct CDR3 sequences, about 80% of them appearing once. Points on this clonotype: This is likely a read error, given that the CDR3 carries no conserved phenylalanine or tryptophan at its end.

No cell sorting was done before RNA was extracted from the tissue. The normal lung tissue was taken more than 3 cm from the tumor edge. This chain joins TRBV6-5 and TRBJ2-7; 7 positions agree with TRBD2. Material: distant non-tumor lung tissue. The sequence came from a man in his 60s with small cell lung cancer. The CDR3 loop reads CASSYSSGDYEQYL. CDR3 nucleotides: TGTGCCAGTAGTTACTCGAGCGGGGACTACGAGCAGTACTTA.